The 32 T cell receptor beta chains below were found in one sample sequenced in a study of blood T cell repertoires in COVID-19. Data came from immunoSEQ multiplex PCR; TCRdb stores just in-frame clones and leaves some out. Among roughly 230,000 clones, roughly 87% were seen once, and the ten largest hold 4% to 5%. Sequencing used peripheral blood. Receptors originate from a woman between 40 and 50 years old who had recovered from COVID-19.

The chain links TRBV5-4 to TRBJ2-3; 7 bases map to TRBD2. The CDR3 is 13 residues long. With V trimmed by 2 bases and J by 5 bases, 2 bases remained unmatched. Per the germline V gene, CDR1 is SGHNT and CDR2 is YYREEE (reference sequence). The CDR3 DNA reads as TGTGCCAGCAGCTTTCGGGGGGAAGATACGCAGTATTTT. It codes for CASSFRGEDTQYF.

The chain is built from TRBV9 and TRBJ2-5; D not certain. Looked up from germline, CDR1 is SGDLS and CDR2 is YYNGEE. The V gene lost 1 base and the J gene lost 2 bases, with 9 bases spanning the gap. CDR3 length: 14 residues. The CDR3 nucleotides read TGTGCCAGCAGCGTAAGCCTACGGCAAGAGACCCAGTACTTC. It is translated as CASSVSLRQETQYF.

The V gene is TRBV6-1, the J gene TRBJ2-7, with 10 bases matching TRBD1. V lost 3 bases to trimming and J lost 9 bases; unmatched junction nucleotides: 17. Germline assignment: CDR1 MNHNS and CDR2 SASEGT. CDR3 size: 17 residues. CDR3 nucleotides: TGTGCCAGCAGTGACAGAGACCTGCCGGGACAGGGGATTCGGCAGTACTTC. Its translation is CASSDRDLPGQGIRQYF.

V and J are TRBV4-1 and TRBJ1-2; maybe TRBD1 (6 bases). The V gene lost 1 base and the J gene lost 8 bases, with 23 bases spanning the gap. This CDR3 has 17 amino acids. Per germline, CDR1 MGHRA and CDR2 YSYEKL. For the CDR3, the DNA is TGCGCCAGCAGCCAAGTCATTAGGACAGACCTACTTGGGGGCTACACCTTC. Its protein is CASSQVIRTDLLGGYTF.

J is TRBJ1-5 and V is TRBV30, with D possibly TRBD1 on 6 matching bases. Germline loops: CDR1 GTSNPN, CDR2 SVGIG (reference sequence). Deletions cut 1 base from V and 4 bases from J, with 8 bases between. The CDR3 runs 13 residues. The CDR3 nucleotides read TGTGCCTGGAGTGGACAGGAAAATCAGCCCCAGCATTTT. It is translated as CAWSGQENQPQHF.

CDR3 nucleotide sequence: TGCGCCAGCAGCTTCCTCCCCGGGGCCTACAATGAGCAGTTCTTC. Its translation is CASSFLPGAYNEQFF. The chain couples TRBV5-1 to TRBJ2-1, with TRBD2 as a possible D gene (5 bases). V lost 2 bases to trimming and J lost 2 bases, with 11 bases between them. The CDR3 has 15 residues. The germline CDR1 and CDR2 sequences are SGHRS and YFSETQ.

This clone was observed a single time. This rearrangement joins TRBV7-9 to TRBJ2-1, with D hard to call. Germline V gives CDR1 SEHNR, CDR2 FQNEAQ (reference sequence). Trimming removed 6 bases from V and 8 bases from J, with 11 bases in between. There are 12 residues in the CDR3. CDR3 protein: CASSPSMYEQFF. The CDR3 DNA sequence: TGTGCCAGCAGTCCAAGCATGTATGAGCAGTTCTTC.

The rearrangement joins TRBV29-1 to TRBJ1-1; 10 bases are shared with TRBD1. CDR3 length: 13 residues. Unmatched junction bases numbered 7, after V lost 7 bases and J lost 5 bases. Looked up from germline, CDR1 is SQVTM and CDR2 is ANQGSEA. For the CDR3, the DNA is TGCAGCGCCGCGACAGGGGGCAGGACTGAAGCTTTCTTT. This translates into CSAATGGRTEAFF.

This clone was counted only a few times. The CDR3 protein is CASSEAESSGNTIYF. In DNA form, the CDR3 reads TGTGCCAGCAGTGAAGCCGAGAGCTCTGGAAACACCATATATTTT. The J gene is TRBJ1-3, the V gene TRBV6-1, with D uncertain. From germline, CDR1 is MNHNS and CDR2 SASEGT. V was trimmed by 0 bases and J by 0 bases, leaving 6 bases between them. The CDR3 covers 15 residues.

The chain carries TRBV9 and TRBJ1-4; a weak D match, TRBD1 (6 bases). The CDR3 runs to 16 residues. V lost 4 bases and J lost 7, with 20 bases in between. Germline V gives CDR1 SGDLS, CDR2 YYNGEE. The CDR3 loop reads CASSTRLEEQGEKLFF. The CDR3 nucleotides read TGTGCCAGCAGCACCCGTTTAGAGGAACAGGGTGAAAAACTGTTTTTT.

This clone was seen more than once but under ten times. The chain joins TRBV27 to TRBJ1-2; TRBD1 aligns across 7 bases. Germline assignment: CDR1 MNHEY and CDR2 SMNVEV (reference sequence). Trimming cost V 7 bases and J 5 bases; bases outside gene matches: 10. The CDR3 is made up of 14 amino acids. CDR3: CASKGAPGGYGYTF. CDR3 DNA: TGTGCCAGCAAGGGGGCGCCAGGGGGATATGGCTACACCTTC.

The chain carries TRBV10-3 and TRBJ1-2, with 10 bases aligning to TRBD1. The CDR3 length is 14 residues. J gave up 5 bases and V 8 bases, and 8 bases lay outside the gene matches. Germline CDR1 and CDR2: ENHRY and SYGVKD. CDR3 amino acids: CAIGSGTGEYGYTF. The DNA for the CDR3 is TGTGCCATCGGTTCCGGGACAGGGGAATATGGCTACACCTTC.

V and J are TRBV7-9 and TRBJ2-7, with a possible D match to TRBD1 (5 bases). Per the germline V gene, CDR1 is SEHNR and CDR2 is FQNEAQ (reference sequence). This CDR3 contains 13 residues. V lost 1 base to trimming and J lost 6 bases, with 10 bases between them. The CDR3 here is CASSLENQGEQYV. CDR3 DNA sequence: TGTGCCAGCAGCTTAGAAAACCAGGGCGAGCAGTACGTC.

The CDR3 region has the DNA TGTGCCAGTACCGGGACTTTCGGCTATGGCTACACCTTC. This translates into CASTGTFGYGYTF. This chain connects TRBV5-6 to TRBJ1-2; D might be TRBD1 (5 bases). CDR3 length equals 13 residues. The germline V gene has CDR1 SGHDT and CDR2 YYEEEE. Trimming removed 8 bases from V and 4 bases from J, with 15 bases in between.

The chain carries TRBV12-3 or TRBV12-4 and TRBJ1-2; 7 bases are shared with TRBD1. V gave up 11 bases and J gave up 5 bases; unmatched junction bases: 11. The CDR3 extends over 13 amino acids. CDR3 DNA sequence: TGTGCCGGCGGCAGGGGGTTAGGGTATGGCTACACCTTC. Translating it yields CAGGRGLGYGYTF.

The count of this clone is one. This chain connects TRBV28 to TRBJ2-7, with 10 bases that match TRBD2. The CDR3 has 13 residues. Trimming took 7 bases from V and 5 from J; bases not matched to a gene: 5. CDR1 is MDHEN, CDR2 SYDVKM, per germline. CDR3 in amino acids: CASNELAGNEQYF. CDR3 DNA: TGTGCCAGCAACGAACTAGCGGGGAACGAGCAGTACTTC.

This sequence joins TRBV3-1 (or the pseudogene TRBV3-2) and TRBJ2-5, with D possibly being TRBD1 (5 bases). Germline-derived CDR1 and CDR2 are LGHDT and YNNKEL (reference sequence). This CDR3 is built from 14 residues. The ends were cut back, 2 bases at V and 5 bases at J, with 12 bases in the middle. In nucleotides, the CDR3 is TGTGCCAGCAGCCAATCAAGGGGCGCGGAGACCCAGTACTTC. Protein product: CASSQSRGAETQYF.

CDR3 residues: CASSPTGTGSTLSTEAFF. Here the CDR3 DNA reads TGCGCCAGCAGCCCCACCGGGACAGGTTCTACTTTGTCTACTGAAGCTTTCTTT. The V and J genes are TRBV5-1 and TRBJ1-1; 8 bases are a match to TRBD1. This CDR3 is 18 amino acids long. Germline V CDR1 and CDR2: SGHRS, YFSETQ. The J segment lost 5 bases and the V segment lost 4 bases, leaving 19 bases of the junction unmatched.

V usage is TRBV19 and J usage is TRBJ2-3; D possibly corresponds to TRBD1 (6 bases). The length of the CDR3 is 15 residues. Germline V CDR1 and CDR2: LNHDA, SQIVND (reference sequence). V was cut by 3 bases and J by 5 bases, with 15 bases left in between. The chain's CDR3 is CASSMVAGAGDTQYF. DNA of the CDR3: TGTGCCAGTAGTATGGTTGCAGGGGCTGGAGATACGCAGTATTTT.

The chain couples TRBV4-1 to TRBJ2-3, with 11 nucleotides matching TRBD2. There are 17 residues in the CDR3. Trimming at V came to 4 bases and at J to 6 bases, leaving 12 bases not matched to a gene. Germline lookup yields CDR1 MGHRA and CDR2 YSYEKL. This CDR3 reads CASSPLSGGLAVDTQYF. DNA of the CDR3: TGCGCCAGCAGCCCTCTAAGCGGGGGACTAGCGGTGGATACGCAGTATTTT.

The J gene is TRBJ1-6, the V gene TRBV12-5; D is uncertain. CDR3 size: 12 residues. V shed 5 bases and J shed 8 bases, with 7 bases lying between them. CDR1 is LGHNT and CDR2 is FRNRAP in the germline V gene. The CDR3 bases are TGTGCTAGTGGTCCCCAGGATTCACCCCTCCACTTT. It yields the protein CASGPQDSPLHF. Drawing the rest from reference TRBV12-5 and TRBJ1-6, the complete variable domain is DARVTQTPRHKVTEMGQEVTMRCQPILGHNTVFWYRQTMMQGLELLAYFRNRAPLDDSGMPKDRFSAEMPDATLATLKIQPSEPRDSAVYFCASGPQDSPLHFGNGTRLTVT.

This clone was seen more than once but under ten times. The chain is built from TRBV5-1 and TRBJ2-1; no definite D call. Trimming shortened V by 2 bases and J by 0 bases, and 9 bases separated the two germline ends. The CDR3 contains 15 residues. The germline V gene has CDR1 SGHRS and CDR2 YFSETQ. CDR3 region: CASSFLPSSYNEQFF. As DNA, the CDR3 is TGCGCCAGCAGCTTTTTGCCGAGCTCCTACAATGAGCAGTTCTTC.

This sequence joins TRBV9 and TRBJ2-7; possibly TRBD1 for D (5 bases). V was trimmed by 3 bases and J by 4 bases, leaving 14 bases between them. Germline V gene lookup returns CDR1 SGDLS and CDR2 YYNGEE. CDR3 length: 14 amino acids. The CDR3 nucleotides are TGTGCCAGCAGCGCTGCGACAGCCGATTACGAGCAGTACTTC. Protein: CASSAATADYEQYF.

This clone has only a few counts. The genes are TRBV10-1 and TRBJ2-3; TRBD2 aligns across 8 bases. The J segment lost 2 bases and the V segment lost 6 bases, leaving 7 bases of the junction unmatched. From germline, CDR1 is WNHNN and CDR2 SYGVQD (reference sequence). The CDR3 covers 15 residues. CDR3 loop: CASRMTSANTDTQYF. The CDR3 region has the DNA TGCGCCAGCAGGATGACTAGCGCTAACACAGATACGCAGTATTTT.

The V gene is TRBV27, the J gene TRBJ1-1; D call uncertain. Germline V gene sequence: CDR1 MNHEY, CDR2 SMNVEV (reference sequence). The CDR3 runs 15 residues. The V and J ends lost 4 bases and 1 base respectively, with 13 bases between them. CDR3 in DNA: TGTGCCAGCAGTTGGGCCGCAATACCGAACACTGAAGCTTTCTTT. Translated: CASSWAAIPNTEAFF.

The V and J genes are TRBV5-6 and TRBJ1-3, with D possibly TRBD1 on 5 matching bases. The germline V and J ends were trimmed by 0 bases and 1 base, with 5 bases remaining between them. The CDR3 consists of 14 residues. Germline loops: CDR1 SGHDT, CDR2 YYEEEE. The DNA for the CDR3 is TGTGCCAGCAGCTTGGGACAGTCTGGAAACACCATATATTTT. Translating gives CASSLGQSGNTIYF. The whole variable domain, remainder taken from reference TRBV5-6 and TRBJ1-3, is DAGVTQSPTHLIKTRGQQVTLRCSPKSGHDTVSWYQQALGQGPQFIFQYYEEEERQRGNFPDRFSGHQFPNYSSELNVNALLLGDSALYLCASSLGQSGNTIYFGEGSWLTVV.

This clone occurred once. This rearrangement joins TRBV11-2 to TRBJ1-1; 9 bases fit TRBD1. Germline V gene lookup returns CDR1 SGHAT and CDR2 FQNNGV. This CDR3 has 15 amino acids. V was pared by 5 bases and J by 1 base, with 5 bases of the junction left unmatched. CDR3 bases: TGTGCCAGCAGCCCAGGACAGGGGAGGAACACTGAAGCTTTCTTT. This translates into CASSPGQGRNTEAFF.

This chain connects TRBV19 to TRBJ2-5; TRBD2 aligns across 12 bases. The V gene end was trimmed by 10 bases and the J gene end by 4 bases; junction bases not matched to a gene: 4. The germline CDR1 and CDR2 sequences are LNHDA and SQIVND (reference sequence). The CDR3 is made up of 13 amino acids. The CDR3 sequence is CATRTSGVETQYF. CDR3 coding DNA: TGTGCCACCAGGACTAGCGGGGTAGAGACCCAGTACTTC. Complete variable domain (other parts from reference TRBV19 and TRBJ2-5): DGGITQSPKYLFRKEGQNVTLSCEQNLNHDAMYWYRQDPGQGLRLIYYSQIVNDFQKGDIAEGYSVSREKKESFPLTVTSAQKNPTAFYLCATRTSGVETQYFGPGTRLLVL.

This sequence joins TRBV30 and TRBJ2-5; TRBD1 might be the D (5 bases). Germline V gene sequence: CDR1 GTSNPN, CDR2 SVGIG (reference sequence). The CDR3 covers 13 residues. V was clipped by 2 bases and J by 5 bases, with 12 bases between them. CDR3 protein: CAWSRSGSETQYF. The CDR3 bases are TGTGCCTGGAGTCGGTCAGGGTCCGAGACCCAGTACTTC.

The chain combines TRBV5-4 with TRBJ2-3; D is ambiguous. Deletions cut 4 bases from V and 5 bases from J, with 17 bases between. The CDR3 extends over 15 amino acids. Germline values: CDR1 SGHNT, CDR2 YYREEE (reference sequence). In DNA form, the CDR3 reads TGTGCCAGCAGCCCGGCCGGGTCTCTAAGAGATACGCAGTATTTT. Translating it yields CASSPAGSLRDTQYF.

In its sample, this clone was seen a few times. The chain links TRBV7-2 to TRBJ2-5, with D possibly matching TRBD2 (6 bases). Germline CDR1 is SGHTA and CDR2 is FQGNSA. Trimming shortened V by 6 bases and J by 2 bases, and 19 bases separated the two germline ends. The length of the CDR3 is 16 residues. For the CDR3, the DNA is TGTGCCAGCAGTTCCGGGGCTGGGGGGTGGCAAGAGACCCAGTACTTC. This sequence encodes CASSSGAGGWQETQYF.

CDR3: CASSEPWTSNTGELFF. In DNA, the CDR3 is TGTGCCAGCAGTGAACCTTGGACTTCGAACACCGGGGAGCTGTTTTTT. This chain joins TRBV6-1 and TRBJ2-2; weak D call: TRBD2 (5 bases). CDR1 and CDR2 from the germline V gene are MNHNS and SASEGT. CDR3 length equals 16 residues. Trimming pared 2 bases from V and 0 bases from J, leaving 10 bases between.